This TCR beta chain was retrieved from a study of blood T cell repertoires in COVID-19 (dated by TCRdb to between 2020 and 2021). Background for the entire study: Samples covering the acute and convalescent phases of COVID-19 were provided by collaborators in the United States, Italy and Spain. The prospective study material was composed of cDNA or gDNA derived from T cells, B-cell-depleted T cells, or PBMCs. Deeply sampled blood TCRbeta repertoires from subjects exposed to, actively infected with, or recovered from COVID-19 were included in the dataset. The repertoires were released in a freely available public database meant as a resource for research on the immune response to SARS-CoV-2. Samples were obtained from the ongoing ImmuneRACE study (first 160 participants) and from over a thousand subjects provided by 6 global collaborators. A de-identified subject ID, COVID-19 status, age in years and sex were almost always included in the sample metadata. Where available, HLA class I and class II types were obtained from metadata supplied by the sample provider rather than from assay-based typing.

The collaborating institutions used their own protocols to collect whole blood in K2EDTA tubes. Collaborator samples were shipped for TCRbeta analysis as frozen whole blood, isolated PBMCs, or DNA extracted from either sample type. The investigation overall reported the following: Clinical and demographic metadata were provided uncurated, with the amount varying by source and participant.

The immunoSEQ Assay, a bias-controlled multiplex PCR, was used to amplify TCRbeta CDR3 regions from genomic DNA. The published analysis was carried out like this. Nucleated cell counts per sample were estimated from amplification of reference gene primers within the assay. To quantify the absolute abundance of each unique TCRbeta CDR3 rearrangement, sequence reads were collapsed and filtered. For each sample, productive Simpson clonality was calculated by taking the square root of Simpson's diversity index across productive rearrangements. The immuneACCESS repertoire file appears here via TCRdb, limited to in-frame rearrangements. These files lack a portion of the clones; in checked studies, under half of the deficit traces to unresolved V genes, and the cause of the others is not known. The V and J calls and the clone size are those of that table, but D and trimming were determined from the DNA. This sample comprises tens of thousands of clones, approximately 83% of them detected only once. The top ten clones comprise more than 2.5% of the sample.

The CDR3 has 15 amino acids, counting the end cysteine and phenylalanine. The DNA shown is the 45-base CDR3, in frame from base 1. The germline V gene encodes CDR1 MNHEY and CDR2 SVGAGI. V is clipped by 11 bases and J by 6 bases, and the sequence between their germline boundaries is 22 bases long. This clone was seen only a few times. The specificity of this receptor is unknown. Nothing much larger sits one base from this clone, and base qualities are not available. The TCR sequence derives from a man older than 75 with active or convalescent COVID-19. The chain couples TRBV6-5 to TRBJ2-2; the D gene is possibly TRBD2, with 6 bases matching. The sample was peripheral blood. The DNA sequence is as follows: TGTGCCTCCAGAGCCGGGACTTTTGCAGCCGGGGAGCTGTTTTTT. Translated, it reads CASRAGTFAAGELFF.